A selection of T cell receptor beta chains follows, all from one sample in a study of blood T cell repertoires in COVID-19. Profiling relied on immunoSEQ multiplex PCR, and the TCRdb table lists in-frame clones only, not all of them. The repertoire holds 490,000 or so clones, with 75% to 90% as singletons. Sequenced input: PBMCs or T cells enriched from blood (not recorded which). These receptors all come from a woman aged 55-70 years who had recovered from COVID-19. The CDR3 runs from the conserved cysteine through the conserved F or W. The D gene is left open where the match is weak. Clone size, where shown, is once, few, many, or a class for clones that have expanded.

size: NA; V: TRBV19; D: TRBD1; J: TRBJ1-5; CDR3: CASSDRERNQPQHF; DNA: TGTGCCAGTAGTGACAGGGAGCGCAATCAGCCCCAGCATTTT
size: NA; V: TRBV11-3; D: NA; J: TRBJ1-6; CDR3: CASSSGSLNSPLHF; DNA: TGTGCCAGCAGCTCGGGTAGCCTAAATTCACCCCTCCACTTT
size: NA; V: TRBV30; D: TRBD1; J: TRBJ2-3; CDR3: CAWGGTGVHTQYF; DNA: TGTGCCTGGGGGGGGACAGGGGTACATACGCAGTATTTT
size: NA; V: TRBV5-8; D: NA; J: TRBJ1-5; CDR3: CASSLLTYYSNQPQHF; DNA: TGTGCCAGCAGCTTATTGACTTACTATAGCAATCAGCCCCAGCATTTT
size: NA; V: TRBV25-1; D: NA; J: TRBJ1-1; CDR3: CASSRQENTEAFF; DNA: TGTGCCAGCAGTAGACAGGAGAACACTGAAGCTTTCTTT
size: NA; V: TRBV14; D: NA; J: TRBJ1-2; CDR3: CASSRGGQNYGYTF; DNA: TGTGCCAGCAGCCGAGGCGGGCAGAACTATGGCTACACCTTC
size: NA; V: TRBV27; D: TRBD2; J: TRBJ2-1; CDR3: CASSPARATSGRPRQFF; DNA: TGTGCCAGCAGTCCCGCCAGGGCCACTAGCGGGCGGCCCCGCCAGTTCTTC
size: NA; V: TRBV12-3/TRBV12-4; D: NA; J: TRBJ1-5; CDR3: CASSLQGNQPQHF; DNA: TGTGCCAGCAGCTTACAGGGCAATCAGCCCCAGCATTTT
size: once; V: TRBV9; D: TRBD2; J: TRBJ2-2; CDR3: CASSVGSGGAAGELFF; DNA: TGTGCCAGCAGCGTAGGCAGCGGGGGGGCCGCCGGGGAGCTGTTTTTT
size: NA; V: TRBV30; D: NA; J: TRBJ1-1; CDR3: CAWSAGRTNTEAFF; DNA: TGTGCCTGGAGTGCCGGACGGACAAACACTGAAGCTTTCTTT
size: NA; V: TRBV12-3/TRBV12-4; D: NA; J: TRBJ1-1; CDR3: CASSNPWAPEAFF; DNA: TGTGCCAGCAGTAATCCGTGGGCCCCTGAAGCTTTCTTT
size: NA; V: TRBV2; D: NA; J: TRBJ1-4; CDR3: CASSERAGAEKLFF; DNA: TGTGCCAGCAGTGAGAGGGCAGGGGCTGAAAAACTGTTTTTT
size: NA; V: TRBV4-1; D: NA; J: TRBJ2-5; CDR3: CASSHQSETGQETQYF; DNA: TGCGCCAGCAGCCATCAATCTGAGACAGGACAAGAGACCCAGTACTTC
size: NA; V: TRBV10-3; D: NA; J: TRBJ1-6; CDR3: CAISESSGDGNSPLHF; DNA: TGTGCCATCAGTGAGTCATCGGGGGACGGCAATTCACCCCTCCACTTT
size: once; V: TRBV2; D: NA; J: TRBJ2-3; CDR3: CASSDYGGLDTQYF; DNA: TGTGCCAGCAGTGATTACGGAGGGCTAGATACGCAGTATTTT
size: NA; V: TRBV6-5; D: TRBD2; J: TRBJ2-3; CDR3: CASKLTSGGGDTQYF; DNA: TGTGCCAGCAAATTGACTAGCGGGGGGGGAGATACGCAGTATTTT
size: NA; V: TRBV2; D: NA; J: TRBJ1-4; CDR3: CASRETGSLFF; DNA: TGTGCCAGCAGGGAAACAGGGTCACTGTTTTTT
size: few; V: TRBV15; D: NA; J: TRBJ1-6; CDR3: CATSSGGRSPLHF; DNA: TGTGCCACCAGCAGCGGCGGTAGGTCACCCCTCCACTTT
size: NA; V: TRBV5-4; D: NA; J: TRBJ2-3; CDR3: CASSTPGHPVGQYF; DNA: TGTGCCAGCAGCACTCCGGGACACCCTGTCGGGCAGTATTTT
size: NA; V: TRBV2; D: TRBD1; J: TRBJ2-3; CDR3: CASRGTVSRTDTQYF; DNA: TGTGCCAGCAGGGGGACAGTCTCTCGCACAGATACGCAGTATTTT
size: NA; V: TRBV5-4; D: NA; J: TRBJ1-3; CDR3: CASSLAGENTIYF; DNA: TGTGCCAGCAGCTTGGCCGGTGAAAACACCATATATTTT
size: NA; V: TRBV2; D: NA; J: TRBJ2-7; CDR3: CASSATLLSYEQYF; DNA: TGTGCCAGCAGTGCGACATTACTCTCCTACGAGCAGTACTTC
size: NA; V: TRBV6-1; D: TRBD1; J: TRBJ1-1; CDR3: CASSEGFTGGWTEAFF; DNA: TGTGCCAGCAGTGAAGGATTCACAGGGGGGTGGACTGAAGCTTTCTTT
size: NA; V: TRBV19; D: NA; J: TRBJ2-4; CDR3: CASSINLAKNIQYF; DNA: TGTGCCAGTAGTATCAATTTAGCCAAAAACATTCAGTACTTC
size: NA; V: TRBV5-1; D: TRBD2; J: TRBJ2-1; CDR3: CASSSLAGGLNEQFF; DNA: TGCGCCAGCAGCTCCCTAGCGGGGGGGCTCAATGAGCAGTTCTTC
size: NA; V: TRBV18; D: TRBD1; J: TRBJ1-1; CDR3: CASSPITGGGNTEAFF; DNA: TGTGCCAGCTCACCTATCACAGGGGGTGGGAACACTGAAGCTTTCTTT
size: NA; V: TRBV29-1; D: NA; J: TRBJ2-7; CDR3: CSVEEGLGRTYEQYF; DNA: TGCAGCGTTGAAGAGGGTCTGGGCAGAACCTACGAGCAGTACTTC
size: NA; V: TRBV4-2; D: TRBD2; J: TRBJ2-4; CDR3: CASTVRGPTSGGSVAKNIQYF; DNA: TGTGCCAGCACCGTCAGGGGGCCGACTAGCGGGGGGTCCGTAGCCAAAAACATTCAGTACTTC
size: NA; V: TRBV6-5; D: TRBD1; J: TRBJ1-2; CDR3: CASSYSLPDREGGYTF; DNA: TGTGCCAGCAGTTACTCTCTACCGGACAGGGAGGGTGGCTACACCTTC
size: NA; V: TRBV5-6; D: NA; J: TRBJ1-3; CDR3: CASSSAGGGNTIYF; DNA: TGTGCCAGCAGCTCGGCGGGGGGTGGAAACACCATATATTTT
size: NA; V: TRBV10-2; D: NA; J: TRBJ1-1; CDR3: CASSNLGGTEAFF; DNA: TGCGCCAGCAGTAATTTGGGGGGCACTGAAGCTTTCTTT
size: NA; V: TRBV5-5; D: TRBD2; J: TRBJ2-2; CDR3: CASSLAGRDTGELFF; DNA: TGTGCCAGCAGCTTAGCGGGGAGGGACACCGGGGAGCTGTTTTTT
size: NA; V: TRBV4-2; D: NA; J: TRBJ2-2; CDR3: CASSQARGSGELFF; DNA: TGTGCCAGCAGCCAAGCGAGAGGGTCCGGGGAGCTGTTTTTT
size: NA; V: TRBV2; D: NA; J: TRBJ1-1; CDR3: CASSIGENTEAFF; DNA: TGTGCCAGCAGTATAGGGGAGAACACTGAAGCTTTCTTT
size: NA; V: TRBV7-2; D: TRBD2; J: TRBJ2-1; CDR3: CASSLDRGGPSEQFF; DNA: TGTGCCAGCAGCTTAGACCGGGGGGGGCCCAGTGAGCAGTTCTTC
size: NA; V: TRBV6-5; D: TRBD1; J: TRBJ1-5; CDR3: CASSWTGGSNQPQHF; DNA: TGTGCCAGCAGTTGGACAGGGGGAAGCAATCAGCCCCAGCATTTT
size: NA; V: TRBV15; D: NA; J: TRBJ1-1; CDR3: CATWVQGEAFF; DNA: TGTGCCACCTGGGTCCAGGGGGAAGCTTTCTTT
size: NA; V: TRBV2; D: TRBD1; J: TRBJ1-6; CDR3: CASLRGQGGSPLHF; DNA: TGTGCCAGCCTCCGGGGGCAGGGGGGTTCACCCCTCCACTTT
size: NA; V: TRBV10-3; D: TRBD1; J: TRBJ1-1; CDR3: CAISTQRGTGSTEAFF; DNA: TGTGCCATCAGTACACAGAGAGGGACAGGGAGCACTGAAGCTTTCTTT
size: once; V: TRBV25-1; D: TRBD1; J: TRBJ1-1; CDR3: CASAGTADTEAFF; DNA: TGTGCCAGCGCCGGGACAGCGGACACTGAAGCTTTCTTT
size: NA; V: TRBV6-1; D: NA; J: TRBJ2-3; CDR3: CASSEQAPDTQYF; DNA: TGTGCCAGCAGTGAGCAGGCACCAGATACGCAGTATTTT
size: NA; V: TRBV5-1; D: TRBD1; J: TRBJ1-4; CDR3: CASSLEGTGVYEKLFF; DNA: TGCGCCAGCAGCTTGGAAGGGACAGGGGTATATGAAAAACTGTTTTTT
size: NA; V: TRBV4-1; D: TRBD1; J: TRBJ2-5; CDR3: CASSQGRTGEETQYF; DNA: TGCGCCAGCAGCCAAGGAAGAACAGGGGAGGAGACCCAGTACTTC
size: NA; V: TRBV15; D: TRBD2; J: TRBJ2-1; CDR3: CATSRTTSGTSSYNEQFF; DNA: TGTGCCACCAGCAGAACGACTAGCGGGACCAGCTCCTACAATGAGCAGTTCTTC
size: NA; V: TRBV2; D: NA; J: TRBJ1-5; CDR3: CASSPSGTPQHF; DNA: TGTGCCAGCAGTCCGTCCGGGACACCCCAGCATTTT
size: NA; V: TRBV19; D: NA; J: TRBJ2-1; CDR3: CASSHELTGNEQFF; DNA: TGTGCCAGTAGTCATGAGCTGACAGGCAATGAGCAGTTCTTC
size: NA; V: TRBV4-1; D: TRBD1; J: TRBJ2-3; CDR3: CASSDDRGFLDTQYF; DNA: TGCGCCAGCAGCGATGACAGGGGGTTTTTGGATACGCAGTATTTT
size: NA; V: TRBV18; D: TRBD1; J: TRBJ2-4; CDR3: CASSPQGALNIQYF; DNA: TGTGCCAGCTCACCACAGGGGGCTTTAAACATTCAGTACTTC
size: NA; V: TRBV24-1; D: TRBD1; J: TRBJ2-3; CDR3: CATSATDRVLTDTQYF; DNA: TGTGCCACCAGTGCCACGGACAGGGTACTTACAGATACGCAGTATTTT
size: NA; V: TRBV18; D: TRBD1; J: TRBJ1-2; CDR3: CASSPGQGSDYTF; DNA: TGTGCCAGCTCACCCGGACAGGGCTCGGACTACACCTTC
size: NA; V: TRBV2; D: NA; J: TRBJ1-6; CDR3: CASNPTSSYNSPLHF; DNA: TGTGCCAGCAATCCCACAAGCTCCTATAATTCACCCCTCCACTTT
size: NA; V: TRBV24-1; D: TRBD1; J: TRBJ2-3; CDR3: CATSDPRGRPDTQYF; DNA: TGTGCCACCAGTGATCCCAGGGGGCGCCCAGATACGCAGTATTTT
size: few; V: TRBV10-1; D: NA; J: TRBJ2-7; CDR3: CASRDTNYEQYF; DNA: TGCGCCAGCCGGGACACAAACTACGAGCAGTACTTC
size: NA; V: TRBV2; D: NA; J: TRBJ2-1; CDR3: CASSGFGNEQFF; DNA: TGTGCCAGCAGTGGGTTCGGCAATGAGCAGTTCTTC
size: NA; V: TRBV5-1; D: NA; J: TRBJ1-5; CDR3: CASSLGQPNQPQHF; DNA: TGCGCCAGCAGCTTGGGACAGCCTAATCAGCCCCAGCATTTT